A single T cell receptor (beta chain) is shown here with its context. What it recognizes is unknown. With 60 Vbeta and 13 Jbeta primers, the PCR was carried out. The method was immunoSEQ multiplex PCR; TCRdb's version includes in-frame clones alone and lacks a portion of them. The sample records approximately 88,000 clones, roughly three quarters being singletons. The length of the CDR3 is 13 residues. Deletions cut 6 bases from V and 14 bases from J, with 17 bases between. The germline CDR1 and CDR2 sequences are MNHEY and SVGAGI. The record originates from a study of cytomegalovirus exposure and HLA in healthy donors. Study observations and caveats: The classifier reportedly diagnosed cytomegalovirus status with high specificity and sensitivity.

Sequences were obtained from PBMCs. The source is a man aged 30-40 years in good health and CMV-seronegative. The V gene is TRBV6-5, the J gene TRBJ1-6; D unclear. For the CDR3, the DNA is TGTGCCAGCAGACCCCCCGCCGACATATCCCTCCACTTT. Translating it yields CASRPPADISLHF.